The entry below gives a single T cell receptor beta chain sequence along with its context. This entry belongs to a study of graft-versus-host responses after intestinal transplantation. Study in general: Isolated intestinal, liver-intestinal, or multivisceral transplants had been given to the recipients. Whole-study results and caveats: Early post-transplant falls in HvG clones accompanied the peak levels of circulating GvH clones. Graft-versus-host to host-versus-graft clonal ratios in allografts were high in patients with graft-donor T cell macrochimerism.

Irradiated stimulators labeled with violet dye, around 200,000 in number, were plated with around 200,000 CFSE-labeled responders. Libraries were prepared by immunoSEQ multiplex PCR; TCRdb keeps only in-frame clonotypes and omits some of them. Of roughly 6,900 clones in the sample, around 22% are singletons; the top ten hold over 6%. Deletions cut 4 bases from V and 14 bases from J, with 16 bases between. The germline V gene has CDR1 SGHNT and CDR2 YYREEE (reference sequence). The CDR3 loop spans 13 amino acids. The sequenced sample was alloreactive CD8+ T cells from a mixed lymphocyte reaction culture, obtained before transplantation. The subset here: CFSE-low proliferating T cells sorted from roughly six-day pre-transplant mixed lymphocyte reaction (GvH or HvG direction). The clonotype comes from a human patient who was an organ donor for intestinal transplantation. The V and J genes are TRBV5-4 and TRBJ1-6; possible D gene TRBD1, 5 bases. The CDR3 DNA follows: TGTGCCAGCAGCCCCGGAGGCCGGGACGCCCTCCACTTT. This encodes CASSPGGRDALHF.